Here is one T cell receptor beta chain with its context. Antigen specificity is unknown. Germline values: CDR1 ENHRY, CDR2 SYGVKD. The CDR3 covers 14 residues. J was trimmed by 0 bases and V by 7 bases; bases with no gene match: 5. These data belong to a study of cytomegalovirus exposure and HLA in healthy donors. Overall study findings and caveats: Highest at DRB1 and lowest at HLA-C, TCR association rates differed among HLA loci in a later analysis.

The PCR was carried out with 60 Vbeta primers and 13 Jbeta primers. Here immunoSEQ multiplex PCR was the method, and the copy in TCRdb shows in-frame clones only, minus some. Its table records some 180,000 clones. The sequenced material came from PBMCs. This rearrangement joins TRBV10-3 to TRBJ1-1; 7 positions match TRBD1. This receptor was identified in a man between 25 and 39 years old in good health and CMV-seronegative. The CDR3 DNA reads TGTGCCATCACTCGGGACAGTCTGAACACTGAAGCTTTCTTT. This gives the protein CAITRDSLNTEAFF.